The T cell receptor (beta chain) under discussion was sequenced for a study of blood T cells in healthy people across ages (dated by TCRdb to 2015 to 2017). For the wider study: In model experiments, template switching captured roughly one uniquely barcoded TCR beta cDNA molecule for every two T cells. Age-related changes in TCR beta repertoire diversity were measured in the study by deep sequencing normalized with unique cDNA molecular identifiers. Donors were grouped into four age groups: young (average roughly 15 years), middle-aged (about 38), aged (around 66) and long-lived (over 80). To avoid experimental bias, donors of different ages were randomly spread across the sequencing lanes. The study analyzed two additional independent replicas of 1 million unique cDNA reads from the same blood draw for two donors, one aged 18 to 29 and one aged 80 or older. Points the paper makes about the study in general: There was a strong correlation between observed TCR beta diversity and the percentage of naive T cells measured by flow cytometry. Observed TCR beta diversity per million T cells fell roughly linearly with age, and a significant reduction was already apparent by age approximately 41. Estimates of total diversity based on one million sequenced T cells were considered lower bounds and underestimates. Because the CMV infection status of the donors was unknown, age-related changes in expanded clonotypes may potentially have been confounded. Conclusive comparison of naive and antigen-experienced compartments was prevented by the profiling of bulk unsorted PBMCs. Compared with the aged group, the long-lived group had more naive CD4+ T cells, fewer expanded clones and increased TCR diversity, suggesting age selection.

The donors were under 40 Caucasian individuals from Russia, aged roughly 6 to 100 years, who were systemically healthy. Approximately 9 milliliters of peripheral blood were collected from each donor into EDTA-treated Vacutainer tubes. PBMCs were isolated by Ficoll-Paque density-gradient centrifugation, with at least 6 million obtained per sample. Total RNA was extracted from PBMCs with Trizol reagent, with at least 5.5 micrograms obtained per sample. The percentages of naive CD45RAhigh/CD27high T cells were determined by flow cytometry on a PBMC aliquot from every donor. This clonotype was detected a few times. Its antigen is not yet known. No per-base quality is available; no much larger clone lies one base away. The method behind the library was 5' RACE. Sequenced on an Illumina HiSeq 2500. A second PCR of about 7 to 12 cycles was run with a J-beta primer mix and a sample-barcoded 5' primer. Each TCR beta cDNA molecule received a unique molecular identifier from a template-switch 5' adaptor carrying 12 random nucleotides. Each sample yielded at least 2.5 million CDR3-containing paired-end reads. First-strand cDNA synthesis was performed from all RNA using the Mint cDNA synthesis kit, with priming by a TRBC-specific oligonucleotide. Following uracil-DNA glycosylase treatment, all cDNA underwent a first 18-cycle PCR with the universal primers M1SS and BC2_uni_R. The authors' analysis ran thus. For normalization, 1 million high-quality reads, each with a distinct molecular identifier, were randomly selected from each sample. Instead of being binned into consensus sequences, reads with shared molecular identifiers were discarded. MiTCR, set to a Q25 quality threshold and the strictest error-elimination algorithm, was used for CDR3 identification, clonotype clustering and error correction. A nonparametric unseen species model with Euler transformation was used to estimate a lower bound on total TCR beta diversity. The raw public data were reprocessed by TCRdb itself: fastp quality trimming at Q25, MiXCR clonotype calling, in-frame beta chains only. Every entry covers one CDR3 protein and lists the most common genes and DNA from its rows. The V and J calls here are based on TCRdb, not the publication. Across this sample there are about 1.6 million distinct CDR3 sequences, with roughly 30% seen only once. The ten largest account for roughly 10% of the sample.

The germline V end is reduced by 1 base and the J end by 4 bases; junction bases left unmatched: 10. CDR1 and CDR2 were assigned from the germline V gene as LGHNA and YNFKEQ. From the cysteine up to the phenylalanine, the CDR3 has a length of 17 residues. Only the CDR3 region is kept as DNA, spanning 51 bases read in frame from base 1. This clonotype originated in a woman aged 25 to 39 in good health. The sequenced sample consisted of blood. In this chain, TRBV4-2 is recombined with TRBJ2-5; TRBD2 lines up with 9 middle nucleotides. In nucleotide form, the sequence is TGTGCCAGCAGCCAAGTAGGTGCGGGGGGGCCAGTAGAGACCCAGTACTTC. It specifies CASSQVGAGGPVETQYF.